Described below is a single TCR beta chain sequence and its context. The germline gives CDR1 KGHDR, CDR2 SFDVKD. The CDR3 runs 19 residues. V was clipped by 4 bases and J by 1 base, with 22 bases between them. The source of the sample is a study of blood T cell repertoires in COVID-19. The data were produced by immunoSEQ multiplex PCR, yet TCRdb's version contains in-frame clones alone and is incomplete. The sample shows roughly 22,000 clones, 82% of them seen only once. This chain links TRBV24-1 with TRBJ2-1, with a weak D call TRBD2 (6 bases). Material: peripheral blood. This TCR came from a human donor in a cohort sampled during active COVID-19. CDR3 DNA sequence: TGTGCCACCAGTGACGGAGAGGCGGGGCCTTTTTGGTCCTACAATGAGCAGTTCTTC. This translates into CATSDGEAGPFWSYNEQFF.